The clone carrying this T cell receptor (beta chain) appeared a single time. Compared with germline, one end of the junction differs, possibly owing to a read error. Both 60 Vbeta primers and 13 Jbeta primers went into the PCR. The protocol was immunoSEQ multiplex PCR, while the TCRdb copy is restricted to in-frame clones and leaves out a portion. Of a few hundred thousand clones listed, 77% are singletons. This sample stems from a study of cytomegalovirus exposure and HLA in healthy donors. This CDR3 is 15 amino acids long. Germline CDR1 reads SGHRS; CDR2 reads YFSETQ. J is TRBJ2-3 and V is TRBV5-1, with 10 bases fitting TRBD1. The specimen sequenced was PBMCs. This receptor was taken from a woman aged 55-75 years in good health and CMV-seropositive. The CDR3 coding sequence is TGCGCCAGCACCTTGTGGACAGGGGGTTCGGGTACGCAGTATTTT. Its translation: CASTLWTGGSGTQYF.